This T cell receptor beta chain was found in a study of beta chain features in type 1 diabetes. Study-wide points: In type 1 diabetes patients, VDJ junctions had fewer insertions; deletions at these junctions were more frequent. Across all four CD4+ subsets, people with type 1 diabetes showed modestly shorter TCRB CDR3s.

The entirety of the isolated RNA underwent reverse transcription, so expressed TCRB transcripts were sequenced. Using immunoSEQ multiplex PCR, the repertoire was profiled, and TCRdb retains in-frame clones only, with some absent. This repertoire shows about 740,000 clones, around an eighth found once; its top ten account for around 0.022%. The CDR3 extends over 16 amino acids. Trimming pared 3 bases from V and 1 base from J, leaving 13 bases between. The germline gives CDR1 ENHRY, CDR2 SYGVKD. Turning to this clone: Its antigen remains unidentified.

The gene calls are TRBV10-3 and TRBJ2-1; possibly TRBD1 for D (6 bases). The specimen was naive CD4+ T cells from blood. The TCR originated in a man between 18 and 29 years old with type 1 diabetes. The CDR3 nucleotides read TGTGCCATCAGTGAACCACAGGGTTTATCCTACAATGAGCAGTTCTTC. This translates into CAISEPQGLSYNEQFF.